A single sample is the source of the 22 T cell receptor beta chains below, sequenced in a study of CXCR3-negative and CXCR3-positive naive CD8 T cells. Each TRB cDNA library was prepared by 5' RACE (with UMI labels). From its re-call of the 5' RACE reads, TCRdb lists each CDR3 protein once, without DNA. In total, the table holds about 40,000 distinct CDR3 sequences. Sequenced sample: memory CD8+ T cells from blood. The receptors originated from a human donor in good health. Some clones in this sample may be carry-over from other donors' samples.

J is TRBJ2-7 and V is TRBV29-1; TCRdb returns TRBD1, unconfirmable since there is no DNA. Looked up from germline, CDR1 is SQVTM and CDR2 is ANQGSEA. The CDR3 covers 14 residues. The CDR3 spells CSVEDPAGDYEQYF.

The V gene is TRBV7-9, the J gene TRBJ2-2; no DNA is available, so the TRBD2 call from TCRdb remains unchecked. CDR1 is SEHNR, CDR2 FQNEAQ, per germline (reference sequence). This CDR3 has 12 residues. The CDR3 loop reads CASRLGTGELFF.

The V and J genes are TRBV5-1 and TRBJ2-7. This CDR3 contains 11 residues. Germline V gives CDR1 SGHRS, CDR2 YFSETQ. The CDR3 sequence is CASSLGYEQYF.

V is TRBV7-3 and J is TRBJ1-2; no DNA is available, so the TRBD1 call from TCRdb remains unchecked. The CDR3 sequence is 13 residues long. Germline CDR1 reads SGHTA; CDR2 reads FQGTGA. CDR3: CASSSGQGDGYTF.

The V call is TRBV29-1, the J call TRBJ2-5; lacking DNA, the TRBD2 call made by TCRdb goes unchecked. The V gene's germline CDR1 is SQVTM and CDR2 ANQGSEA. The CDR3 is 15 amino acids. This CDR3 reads CSVDTLAGGMETQYF.

CDR3 amino acids: CSASDGGGYNEQFF. The V call is TRBV20-1, the J call TRBJ2-1; TCRdb calls TRBD2, which cannot be checked without DNA. The CDR3 consists of 14 residues. Germline CDR1 and CDR2: DFQATT and SNEGSKA (reference sequence).

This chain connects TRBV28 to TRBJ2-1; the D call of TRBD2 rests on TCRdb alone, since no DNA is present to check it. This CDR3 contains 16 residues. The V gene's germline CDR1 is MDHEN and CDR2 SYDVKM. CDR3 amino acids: CASTVAGGSSYNEQFF.

This CDR3 reads CASSSSTGDYGYTF. The J gene is TRBJ1-2, the V gene TRBV5-1; there is no DNA to check the TCRdb D call of TRBD1. The CDR3 contains 14 residues. The germline V gene encodes CDR1 SGHRS and CDR2 YFSETQ.

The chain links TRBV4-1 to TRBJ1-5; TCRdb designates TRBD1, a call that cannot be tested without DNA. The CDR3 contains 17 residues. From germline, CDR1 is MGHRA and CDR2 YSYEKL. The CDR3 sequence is CASSQVGQPSSNQPQHF.

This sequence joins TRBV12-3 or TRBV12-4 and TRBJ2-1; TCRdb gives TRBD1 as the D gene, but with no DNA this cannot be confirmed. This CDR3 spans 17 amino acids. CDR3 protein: CASSLAQGGMPYNEQFF.

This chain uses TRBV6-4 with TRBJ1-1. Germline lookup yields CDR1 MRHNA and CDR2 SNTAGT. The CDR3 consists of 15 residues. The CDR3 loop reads CASSPRFTTNTEAFF.

CDR3: CASSLTGQGYYEQYF. This chain connects TRBV12-3 or TRBV12-4 to TRBJ2-7; no DNA is available, so the TRBD1 call from TCRdb remains unchecked. CDR3 length: 15 residues.

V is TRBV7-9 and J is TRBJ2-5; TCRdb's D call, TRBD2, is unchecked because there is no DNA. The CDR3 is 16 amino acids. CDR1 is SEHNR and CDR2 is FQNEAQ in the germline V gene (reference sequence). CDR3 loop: CASSLASSDLRETQYF.

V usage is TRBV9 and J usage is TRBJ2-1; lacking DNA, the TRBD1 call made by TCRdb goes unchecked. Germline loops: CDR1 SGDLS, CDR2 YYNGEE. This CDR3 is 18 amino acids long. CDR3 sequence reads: CASSPSPWQGALVGEQFF.

This CDR3 is CASSFAGTSRETQYF. The V and J genes are TRBV7-2 and TRBJ2-5; TCRdb names TRBD2, which stays unverified in the absence of DNA. The CDR3 has 15 residues. Germline V CDR1 and CDR2: SGHTA, FQGNSA.

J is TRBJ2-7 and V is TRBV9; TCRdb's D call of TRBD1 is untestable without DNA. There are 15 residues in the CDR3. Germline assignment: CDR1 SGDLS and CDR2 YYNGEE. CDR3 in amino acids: CASSAGGGNTYEQYF. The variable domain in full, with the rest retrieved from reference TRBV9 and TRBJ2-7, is DSGVTQTPKHLITATGQRVTLRCSPRSGDLSVYWYQQSLDQGLQFLIQYYNGEERAKGNILERFSAQQFPDLHSELNLSSLELGDSALYFCASSAGGGNTYEQYFGPGTRLTVT.

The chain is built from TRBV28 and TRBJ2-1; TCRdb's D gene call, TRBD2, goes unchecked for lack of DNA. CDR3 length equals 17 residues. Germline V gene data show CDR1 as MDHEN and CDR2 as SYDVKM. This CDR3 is CASSRLAGGLREAEQFF.

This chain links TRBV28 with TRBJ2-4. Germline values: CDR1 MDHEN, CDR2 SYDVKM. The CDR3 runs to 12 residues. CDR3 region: CASSAEKNIQYF.

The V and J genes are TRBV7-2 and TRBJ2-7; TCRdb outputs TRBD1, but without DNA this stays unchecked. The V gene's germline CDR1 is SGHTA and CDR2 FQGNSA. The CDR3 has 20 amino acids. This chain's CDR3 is CASSTEPHRQVDHSWYEQYF.

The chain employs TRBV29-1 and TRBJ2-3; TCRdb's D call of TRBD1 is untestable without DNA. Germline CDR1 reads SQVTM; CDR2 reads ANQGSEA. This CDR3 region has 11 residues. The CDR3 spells CSVGGCNEQFF.

The CDR3 loop is CSAGGQSNTEAFF. The chain combines TRBV29-1 with TRBJ1-1. The CDR3 sequence is 13 residues long. Germline V gives CDR1 SQVTM, CDR2 ANQGSEA.

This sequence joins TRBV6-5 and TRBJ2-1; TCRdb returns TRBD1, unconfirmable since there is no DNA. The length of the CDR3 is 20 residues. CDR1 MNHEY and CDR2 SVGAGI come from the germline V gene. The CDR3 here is CASSPPGTGLAGALDNEQFF.